These 27 T cell receptor beta chains originate from one sample sequenced in a study of shared clonotypes between healthy human individuals. Profiling relied on immunoSEQ multiplex PCR, and the TCRdb table lists in-frame clones only, not all of them. The data hold nearly 2 million clones, with about 95% observed a single time. CD45RO negativity and positive selection for CCR7 defined naive CD8 cells, a population that excluded terminally differentiated effector memory CD45RA+ cells. The sequenced sample was naive CD8+ T cells sorted from blood. The origin of the receptors is a man aged 18 to 29 in good health.

This chain uses TRBV4-2 with TRBJ2-3, with D possibly being TRBD2 (6 bases). In germline, CDR1 is LGHNA, CDR2 YNFKEQ. The CDR3 runs 17 residues. V shed 0 bases and J shed 2 bases, with 15 bases lying between them. CDR3 loop: CASSQDLTASVTDTQYF. The CDR3 DNA is TGTGCCAGCAGCCAAGATCTGACGGCTAGCGTCACAGATACGCAGTATTTT.

This clone was seen many times. The V and J genes are TRBV10-1 and TRBJ1-1; perhaps TRBD1 as D (5 bases). The V end was cut by 2 bases, the J end by 5 bases, with 15 bases between. The CDR3 is 15 amino acids. CDR1 is WNHNN, CDR2 SYGVQD, per germline (reference sequence). The DNA for the CDR3 is TGCGCCAGCAGTGAGGGTCAGGGAAGTTTGACTGAAGCTTTCTTT. It yields the protein CASSEGQGSLTEAFF.

The V gene is TRBV2, the J gene TRBJ2-1; 13 bases fit TRBD2. Germline V gene lookup returns CDR1 SNHLY and CDR2 FYNNEI. V dropped 7 bases and J dropped 3; count of bases not matched to a gene: 12. This CDR3 has 18 residues. DNA of the CDR3: TGTGCCAGCACTATTGGACTAGCGGGAGAATTTTTCTACAATGAGCAGTTCTTC. Amino acids: CASTIGLAGEFFYNEQFF.

The CDR3 nucleotides are TGTGCCAGCAGTTACCTCGGGGCACGTACGCAGTATTTT. Its translation is CASSYLGARTQYF. The chain is built from TRBV6-5 and TRBJ2-3; either TRBD1 or TRBD2 may fit D (5 bases each). The CDR3 runs to 13 residues. Per the germline V gene, CDR1 is MNHEY and CDR2 is SVGAGI. V dropped 2 bases and J dropped 8 bases, with 11 bases sitting between them.

The chain uses TRBV7-8 and TRBJ1-2; possible D gene TRBD1, 6 bases. Per the germline V gene, CDR1 is SGHVS and CDR2 is FQNEAQ. V was pared by 5 bases and J by 0 bases, with 13 bases between. The CDR3 runs to 15 residues. CDR3: CASSPGTSTNYGYTF. The DNA for the CDR3 is TGTGCCAGCAGCCCAGGGACATCTACTAACTATGGCTACACCTTC.

This rearrangement joins TRBV9 to TRBJ1-1; weak D call: TRBD1 (6 bases). Looked up from germline, CDR1 is SGDLS and CDR2 is YYNGEE. Trimming pared 4 bases from V and 0 bases from J, leaving 22 bases between. The CDR3 runs 18 residues. CDR3: CASSPRGAPVGMNTEAFF. CDR3 nucleotide sequence: TGTGCCAGCAGCCCCCGGGGGGCACCGGTCGGTATGAACACTGAAGCTTTCTTT.

V gene TRBV7-9 combines with J gene TRBJ2-1; either TRBD1 or TRBD2 may fit D (5 bases each). V lost 6 bases to trimming and J lost 0 bases, with 15 bases between them. This CDR3 comprises 16 residues. Germline lookup yields CDR1 SEHNR and CDR2 FQNEAQ (reference sequence). The CDR3 loop reads CASRPRDGSSYNEQFF. As DNA, the CDR3 is TGTGCCAGCAGGCCTCGGGACGGAAGCTCCTACAATGAGCAGTTCTTC.

This chain connects TRBV9 to TRBJ1-1; tentatively, D is TRBD1 (6 bases). This CDR3 is built from 15 residues. Trimming took off 0 bases at V and 1 base at J, with 10 bases between the two ends. Germline V gene sequence: CDR1 SGDLS, CDR2 YYNGEE. CDR3 sequence reads: CASSVDGRGNTEAFF. The CDR3 DNA reads as TGTGCCAGCAGCGTAGATGGCAGGGGGAACACTGAAGCTTTCTTT.

The genes are TRBV11-3 and TRBJ2-5; possibly TRBD1 or TRBD2 for D (5 bases each). V dropped 4 bases and J dropped 4 bases, with 16 bases sitting between them. The germline gives CDR1 SGHNT, CDR2 YENEEA. The CDR3 runs to 15 residues. DNA for the CDR3: TGTGCCAGCAGCTCGGGACCAATGATCGGAGAGACCCAGTACTTC. Protein sequence: CASSSGPMIGETQYF.

This clone was counted once. The CDR3 sequence: CASSQTGILYEQYF. CDR3 in DNA: TGTGCCAGCAGCCAAACAGGGATACTCTACGAGCAGTACTTC. The V call is TRBV27, the J call TRBJ2-7; weak D call: TRBD1 (6 bases). The CDR3 is 14 residues long. Germline V gives CDR1 MNHEY, CDR2 SMNVEV (reference sequence). V was trimmed by 6 bases and J by 3 bases, leaving 15 bases between them.

This clone was seen a single time. The chain joins TRBV27 to TRBJ2-7; TRBD1 or TRBD2 may be the D gene (5 bases each). Germline CDR1 MNHEY, CDR2 SMNVEV (reference sequence). With 5 bases removed from V and 2 bases from J, the gap between germline ends came to 16 bases. The CDR3 runs 15 residues. CDR3: CASSPMPWDAYEQYF. As DNA, the CDR3 is TGTGCCAGCAGTCCCATGCCCTGGGACGCCTACGAGCAGTACTTC.

Remarks on this clone: The sample has other DNA sequences that encode this CDR3 too. V and J are TRBV6-5 and TRBJ2-1; D is uncertain. The CDR3 is 15 residues long. Per the germline V gene, CDR1 is MNHEY and CDR2 is SVGAGI. The V end lost 0 bases, the J end lost 0 bases, and 6 bases lay between the germline ends. This CDR3 reads CASSYSSSSYNEQFF. Here the CDR3 DNA reads TGTGCCAGCAGTTACTCGAGCAGCTCCTACAATGAGCAGTTCTTC.

The CDR3 spells CASSVLEGNNEQFF. In DNA, the CDR3 is TGTGCCAGCAGTGTCCTCGAGGGGAACAATGAGCAGTTCTTC. The V and J genes are TRBV28 and TRBJ2-1; D assignment may be TRBD1 or TRBD2 (5 bases each). The CDR3 totals 14 residues. The V end lost 5 bases, the J end lost 5 bases, and 13 bases lay between the germline ends. Per germline, CDR1 MDHEN and CDR2 SYDVKM.

The V call is TRBV6-1, the J call TRBJ2-7; D uncertain. Germline V gene data show CDR1 as MNHNS and CDR2 as SASEGT. This CDR3 region has 13 residues. Trimming removed 2 bases from V and 3 bases from J, with 8 bases in between. The CDR3 reads CASSELADYEQYF. The CDR3, as DNA: TGTGCCAGCAGTGAACTGGCGGACTACGAGCAGTACTTC.

This chain uses TRBV30 with TRBJ2-1, with D perhaps TRBD1 (6 bases). Between the trimmed V and J ends, which lost 3 bases and 4 bases, there was a span of 10 bases. CDR1 and CDR2 (germline): GTSNPN, SVGIG (reference sequence). The CDR3 is 13 residues long. CDR3 region: CAWREDRYNEQFF. CDR3 nucleotide sequence: TGTGCCTGGAGAGAAGACAGGTACAATGAGCAGTTCTTC.

This clone was recorded once. The CDR3 loop reads CASSLLRGSPVGDEQYF. CDR3 DNA: TGTGCCAGCAGCCTACTTCGGGGCAGTCCGGTGGGTGACGAGCAGTACTTC. This chain uses TRBV11-2 with TRBJ2-7; the D call may be TRBD1 or TRBD2 (5 bases each). The CDR3 runs 17 residues. Germline CDR1 is SGHAT and CDR2 is FQNNGV. V gave up 5 bases and J gave up 5 bases, with 25 bases separating them. The complete variable domain, with remaining parts taken from reference TRBV11-2 and TRBJ2-7, reads EAGVAQSPRYKIIEKRQSVAFWCNPISGHATLYWYQQILGQGPKLLIQFQNNGVVDDSQLPKDRFSAERLKGVDSTLKIQPAKLEDSAVYLCASSLLRGSPVGDEQYFGPGTRLTVT.

This sequence joins TRBV13 and TRBJ2-1; 11 nucleotides line up with TRBD2. Germline loops: CDR1 PRHDT, CDR2 FYEKMQ (reference sequence). Trimming removed 2 bases from V and 7 bases from J; junction bases left unmatched: 4. The CDR3 runs to 15 residues. CDR3 region: CASSLTSGSRNEQFF. The CDR3 DNA follows: TGTGCCAGCAGCTTAACTAGCGGGAGTCGGAATGAGCAGTTCTTC.

V gene TRBV4-1 combines with J gene TRBJ2-1, with 8 bases aligning to TRBD2. Germline loops: CDR1 MGHRA, CDR2 YSYEKL. V lost 7 bases, J lost 9 bases, and 11 bases stayed unmatched. The CDR3 runs 14 residues. CDR3 loop: CASKRGTMDGEQFF. In DNA, the CDR3 is TGCGCCAGCAAGCGGGGGACCATGGACGGTGAGCAGTTCTTC.

V usage is TRBV6-5 and J usage is TRBJ2-5; either TRBD1 or TRBD2 may fit D (5 bases each). Trimming took 5 bases from V and 2 from J, leaving 12 bases between them. CDR3 length equals 14 residues. Germline V gene sequence: CDR1 MNHEY, CDR2 SVGAGI. Here the CDR3 DNA reads TGTGCCAGCAGTATCGGGACGGAGCAAGAGACCCAGTACTTC. Translating gives CASSIGTEQETQYF.

The chain uses TRBV5-4 and TRBJ2-7; no clear D. Germline CDR1 reads SGHNT; CDR2 reads YYREEE (reference sequence). The CDR3 totals 13 residues. V dropped 2 bases and J dropped 4 bases, with 10 bases sitting between them. The CDR3 DNA reads TGTGCCAGCAGCTTTGACCCAGAGTACGAGCAGTACTTC. Translated, it gives CASSFDPEYEQYF.

V is TRBV7-9 and J is TRBJ2-5; D is uncertain. Between the trimmed V and J ends, which lost 3 bases and 5 bases, there was a span of 10 bases. CDR1 and CDR2 from the germline V gene are SEHNR and FQNEAQ (reference sequence). The CDR3 sequence is 13 residues long. This CDR3 is CASSLTELETQYF. For the CDR3, the DNA is TGTGCCAGCAGCTTGACGGAGTTGGAGACCCAGTACTTC.

The chain carries TRBV27 and TRBJ2-5; TRBD2 agrees at 9 bases. The CDR3 sequence is 15 residues long. The germline V gene encodes CDR1 MNHEY and CDR2 SMNVEV (reference sequence). With 3 bases clipped from V and 1 base from J, the junction kept 3 bases outside the gene matches. CDR3 sequence (DNA): TGTGCCAGCAGTTTTGCGGGACTAGCCCAAGAGACCCAGTACTTC. It encodes CASSFAGLAQETQYF.

The rearrangement links TRBV6-5 to TRBJ1-5; D is possibly TRBD1 (5 bases). The germline V gene has CDR1 MNHEY and CDR2 SVGAGI. The V and J ends lost 6 bases and 4 bases respectively, with 13 bases between them. This CDR3 spans 14 amino acids. The CDR3 reads CASSPDSENQPQHF. DNA for the CDR3: TGTGCCAGCAGCCCTGACAGCGAAAATCAGCCCCAGCATTTT.

V and J are TRBV9 and TRBJ1-1; D unclear. V shed 1 base and J shed 5 bases, with 12 bases lying between them. The CDR3 extends over 14 amino acids. Germline V lookup: CDR1 SGDLS, CDR2 YYNGEE. Written as DNA, the CDR3 is TGTGCCAGCAGCGTACGGCAGGAGAGAACTGAAGCTTTCTTT. It codes for CASSVRQERTEAFF.

This chain links TRBV5-6 with TRBJ2-4; D is unclear. Germline assignment: CDR1 SGHDT and CDR2 YYEEEE. Trimming removed 4 bases from V and 1 base from J, with 3 bases in between. The CDR3 sequence is 12 residues long. The DNA of the CDR3 is TGTGCCAGCAGCGACGCCAAAAACATTCAGTACTTC. It yields the protein CASSDAKNIQYF.

As regards this clone: At the DNA level, this CDR3 is encoded by other sequences in the same sample as well. The chain combines TRBV27 with TRBJ2-7; a weak D match, TRBD1 (6 bases). From germline, CDR1 is MNHEY and CDR2 SMNVEV (reference sequence). This CDR3 spans 14 amino acids. V lost 3 bases, J lost 4 bases, and 13 bases lay in between. CDR3: CASSLSQGWYEQYF. The CDR3 DNA follows: TGTGCCAGCAGTTTGTCGCAGGGGTGGTACGAGCAGTACTTC.

Of note for this clone: Other DNA variants within this sample encode the same CDR3. The J gene is TRBJ2-7, the V gene TRBV6-1; D gene unclear. Trimming stripped 2 bases from V and 0 bases from J, with 8 bases between. Germline V gives CDR1 MNHNS, CDR2 SASEGT. This CDR3 is built from 14 residues. CDR3: CASSESGSSYEQYF. CDR3 DNA: TGTGCCAGCAGTGAATCCGGATCCTCCTACGAGCAGTACTTC.